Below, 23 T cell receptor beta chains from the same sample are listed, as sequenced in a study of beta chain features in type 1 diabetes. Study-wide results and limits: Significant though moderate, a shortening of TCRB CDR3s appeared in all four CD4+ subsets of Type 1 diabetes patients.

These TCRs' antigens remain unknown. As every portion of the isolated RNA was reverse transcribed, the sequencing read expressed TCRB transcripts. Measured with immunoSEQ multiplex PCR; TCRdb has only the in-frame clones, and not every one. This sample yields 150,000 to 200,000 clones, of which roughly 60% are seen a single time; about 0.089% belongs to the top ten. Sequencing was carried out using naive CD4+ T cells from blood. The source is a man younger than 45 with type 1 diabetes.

CDR3 sequence reads: CASSATGQNFGYTF. For the CDR3, the DNA is TGTGCCAGCTCGGCAACGGGACAGAATTTTGGCTACACCTTC. This chain uses TRBV18 with TRBJ1-2, with 7 bases matching TRBD1. The CDR3 runs 14 residues. Looked up from germline, CDR1 is KGHSH and CDR2 is LQKENI. Losses at the gene ends were 6 bases for V and 7 bases for J; bases not matched to a gene: 11.

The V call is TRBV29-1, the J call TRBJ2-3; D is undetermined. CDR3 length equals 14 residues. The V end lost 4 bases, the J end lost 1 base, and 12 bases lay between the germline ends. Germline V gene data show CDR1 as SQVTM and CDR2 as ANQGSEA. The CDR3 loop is CSVASYTGTDTQYF. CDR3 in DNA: TGCAGCGTTGCATCCTACACAGGCACAGATACGCAGTATTTT.

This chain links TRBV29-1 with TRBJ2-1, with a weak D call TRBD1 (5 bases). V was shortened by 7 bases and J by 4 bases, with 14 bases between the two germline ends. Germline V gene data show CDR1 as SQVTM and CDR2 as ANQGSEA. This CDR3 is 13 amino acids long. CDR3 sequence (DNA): TGCAGCGCCTCAAAAGACAGTTACAATGAGCAGTTCTTC. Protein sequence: CSASKDSYNEQFF.

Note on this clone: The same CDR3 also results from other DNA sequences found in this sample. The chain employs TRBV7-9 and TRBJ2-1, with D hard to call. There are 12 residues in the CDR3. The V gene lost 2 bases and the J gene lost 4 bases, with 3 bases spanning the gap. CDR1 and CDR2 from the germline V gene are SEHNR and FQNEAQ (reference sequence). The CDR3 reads CASSLTYNEQFF. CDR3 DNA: TGTGCCAGCAGCTTAACGTACAATGAGCAGTTCTTC. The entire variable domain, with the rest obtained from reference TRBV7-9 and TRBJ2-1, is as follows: DTGVSQNPRHKITKRGQNVTFRCDPISEHNRLYWYRQTLGQGPEFLTYFQNEAQLEKSRLLSDRFSAERPKGSFSTLEIQRTEQGDSAMYLCASSLTYNEQFFGPGTRLTVL.

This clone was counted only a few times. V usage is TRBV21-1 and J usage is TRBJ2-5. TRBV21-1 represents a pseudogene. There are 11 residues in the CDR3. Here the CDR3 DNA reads TGTGCCAGCAGCAAATGCGAGACCCAGTACTTC. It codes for CASSKCETQYF.

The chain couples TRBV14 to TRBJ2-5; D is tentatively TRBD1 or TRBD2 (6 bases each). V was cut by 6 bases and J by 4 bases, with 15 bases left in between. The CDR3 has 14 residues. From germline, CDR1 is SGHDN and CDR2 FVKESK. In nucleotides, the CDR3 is TGTGCCAGCAGACAACAGGGAGGCGGAGAGACCCAGTACTTC. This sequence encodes CASRQQGGGETQYF.

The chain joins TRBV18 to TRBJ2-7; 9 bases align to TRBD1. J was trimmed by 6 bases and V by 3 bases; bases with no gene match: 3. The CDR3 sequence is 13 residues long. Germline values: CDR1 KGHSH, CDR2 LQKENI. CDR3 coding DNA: TGTGCCAGCTCACCTACAGGGGGCGGCGAGCAGTACTTC. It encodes CASSPTGGGEQYF.

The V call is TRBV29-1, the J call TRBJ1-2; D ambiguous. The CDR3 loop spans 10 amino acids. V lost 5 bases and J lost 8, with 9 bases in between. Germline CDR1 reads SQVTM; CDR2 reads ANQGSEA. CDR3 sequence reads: CSVPLLGYTF. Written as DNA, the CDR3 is TGCAGCGTTCCCCTTCTAGGCTACACCTTC.

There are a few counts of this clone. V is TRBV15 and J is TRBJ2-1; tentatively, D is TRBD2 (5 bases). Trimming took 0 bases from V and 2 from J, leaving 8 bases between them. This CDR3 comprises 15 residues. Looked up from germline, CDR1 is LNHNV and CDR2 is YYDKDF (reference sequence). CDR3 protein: CATSRESGTYNEQFF. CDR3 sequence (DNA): TGTGCCACCAGCAGAGAGAGCGGAACCTACAATGAGCAGTTCTTC.

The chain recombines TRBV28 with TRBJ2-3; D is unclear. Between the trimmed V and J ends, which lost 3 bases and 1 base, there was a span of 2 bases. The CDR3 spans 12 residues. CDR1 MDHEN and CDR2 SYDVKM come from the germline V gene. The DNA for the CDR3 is TGTGCCAGCAGTTTGGGCACAGATACGCAGTATTTT. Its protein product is CASSLGTDTQYF.

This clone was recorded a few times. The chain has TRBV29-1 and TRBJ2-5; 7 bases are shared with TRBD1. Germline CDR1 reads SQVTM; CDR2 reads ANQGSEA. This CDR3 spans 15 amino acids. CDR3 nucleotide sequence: TGCGGCCATCCCTCCGCGACAGGGTGGTGGGAGACCCAGTACTTC. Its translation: CGHPSATGWWETQYF.

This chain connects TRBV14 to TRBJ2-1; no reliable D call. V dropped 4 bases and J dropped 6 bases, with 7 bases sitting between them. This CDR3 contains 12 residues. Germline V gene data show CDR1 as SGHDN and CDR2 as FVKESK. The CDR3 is CASSLWPNEQFF. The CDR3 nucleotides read TGTGCCAGCAGCCTTTGGCCCAATGAGCAGTTCTTC.

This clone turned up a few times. DNA for the CDR3: TGTGCCAGCAGCGTAGAGACAAGTCACGAGCAGTACTTC. Its protein product is CASSVETSHEQYF. The chain recombines TRBV9 with TRBJ2-7; D unresolved. There are 13 residues in the CDR3. The germline CDR1 and CDR2 sequences are SGDLS and YYNGEE. The V gene lost 0 bases and the J gene lost 5 bases, with 9 bases spanning the gap. The complete variable domain, with remaining parts taken from reference TRBV9 and TRBJ2-7, reads DSGVTQTPKHLITATGQRVTLRCSPRSGDLSVYWYQQSLDQGLQFLIQYYNGEERAKGNILERFSAQQFPDLHSELNLSSLELGDSALYFCASSVETSHEQYFGPGTRLTVT.

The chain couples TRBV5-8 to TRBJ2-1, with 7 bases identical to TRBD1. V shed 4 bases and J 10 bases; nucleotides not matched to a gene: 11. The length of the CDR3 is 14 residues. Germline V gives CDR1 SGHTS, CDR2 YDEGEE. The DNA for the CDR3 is TGTGCCAGCAGCCTAAGGTTCAGGGGGAACGAGCAGTTCTTC. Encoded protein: CASSLRFRGNEQFF.

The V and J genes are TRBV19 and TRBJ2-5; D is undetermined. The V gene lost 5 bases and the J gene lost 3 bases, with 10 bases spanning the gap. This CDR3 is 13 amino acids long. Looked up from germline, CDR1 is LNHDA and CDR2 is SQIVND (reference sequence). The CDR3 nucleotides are TGTGCCAGTAGTCAGGACCGAGAAGAGACCCAGTACTTC. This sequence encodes CASSQDREETQYF.

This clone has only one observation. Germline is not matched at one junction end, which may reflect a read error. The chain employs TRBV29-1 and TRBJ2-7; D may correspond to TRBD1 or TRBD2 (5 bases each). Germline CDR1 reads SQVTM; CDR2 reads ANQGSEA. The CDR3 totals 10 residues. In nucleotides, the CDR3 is TGCAGCGTACGACCCCGGGACGGAGACTTC. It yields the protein CSVRPRDGDF.

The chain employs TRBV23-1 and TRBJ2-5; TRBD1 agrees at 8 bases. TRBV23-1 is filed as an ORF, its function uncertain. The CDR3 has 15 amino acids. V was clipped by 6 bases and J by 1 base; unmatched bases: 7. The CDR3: CASRKTGAIQETQYF. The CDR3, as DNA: TGCGCCAGCAGGAAGACAGGGGCTATCCAAGAGACCCAGTACTTC.

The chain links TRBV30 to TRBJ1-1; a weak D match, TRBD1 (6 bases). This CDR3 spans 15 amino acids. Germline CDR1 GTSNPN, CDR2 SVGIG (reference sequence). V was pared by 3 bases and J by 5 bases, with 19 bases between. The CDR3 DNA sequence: TGTGCCTGGAGCGCCCTCGAGACAGGAGAAACTGAAGCTTTCTTT. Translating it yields CAWSALETGETEAFF.

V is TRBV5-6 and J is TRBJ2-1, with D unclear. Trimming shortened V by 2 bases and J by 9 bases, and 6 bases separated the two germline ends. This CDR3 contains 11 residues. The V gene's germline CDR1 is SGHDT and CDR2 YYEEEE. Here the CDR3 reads CASSFTGEQFF. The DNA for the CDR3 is TGTGCCAGCAGCTTCACTGGTGAGCAGTTCTTC.

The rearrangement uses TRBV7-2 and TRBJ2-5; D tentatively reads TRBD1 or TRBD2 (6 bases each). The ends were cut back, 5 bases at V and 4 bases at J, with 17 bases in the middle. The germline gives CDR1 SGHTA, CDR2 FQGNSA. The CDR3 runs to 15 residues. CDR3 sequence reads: CASSSVGRGPETQYF. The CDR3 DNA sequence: TGTGCCAGCAGCAGCGTTGGCCGGGGGCCAGAGACCCAGTACTTC.

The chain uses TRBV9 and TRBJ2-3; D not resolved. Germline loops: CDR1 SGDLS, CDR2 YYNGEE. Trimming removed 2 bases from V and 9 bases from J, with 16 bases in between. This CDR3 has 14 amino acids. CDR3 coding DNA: TGTGCCAGCAGCGTTACTCTGACATCTACGACGCAGTATTTT. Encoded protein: CASSVTLTSTTQYF.

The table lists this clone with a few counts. Here the CDR3 reads CASTSSGGAQYF. For the CDR3, the DNA is TGTGCCAGCACTTCTAGCGGGGGGGCGCAGTATTTT. The chain employs TRBV6-5 and TRBJ2-3, with TRBD2 identical over 12 bases. The germline V gene has CDR1 MNHEY and CDR2 SVGAGI. There are 12 residues in the CDR3. With 7 bases clipped from V and 10 bases from J, the junction kept 3 bases outside the gene matches.

The DNA for the CDR3 is TGTGCCAGCAGCTTTGGGGGGGCCGTTAATACGCAGTATTTT. It yields the protein CASSFGGAVNTQYF. This chain links TRBV7-2 with TRBJ2-3; D might be TRBD2 (7 bases). CDR3 length equals 14 residues. Germline CDR1 is SGHTA and CDR2 is FQGNSA. Trimming left V 3 bases short and J 7 bases short, with 14 bases between.